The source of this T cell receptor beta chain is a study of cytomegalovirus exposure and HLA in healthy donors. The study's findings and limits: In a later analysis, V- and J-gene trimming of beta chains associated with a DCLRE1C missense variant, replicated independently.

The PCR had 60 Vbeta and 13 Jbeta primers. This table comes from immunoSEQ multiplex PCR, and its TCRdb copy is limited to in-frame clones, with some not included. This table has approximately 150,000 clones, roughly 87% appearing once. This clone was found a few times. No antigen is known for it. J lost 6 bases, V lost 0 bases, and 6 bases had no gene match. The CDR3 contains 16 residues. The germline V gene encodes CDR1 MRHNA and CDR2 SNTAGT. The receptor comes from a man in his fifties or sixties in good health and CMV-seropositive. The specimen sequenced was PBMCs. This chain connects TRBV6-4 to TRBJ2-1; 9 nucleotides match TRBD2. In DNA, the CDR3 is TGTGCCAGCAGTGACTCTTGGCGGGAGGGCCCCAATGAGCAGTTCTTC. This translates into CASSDSWREGPNEQFF.